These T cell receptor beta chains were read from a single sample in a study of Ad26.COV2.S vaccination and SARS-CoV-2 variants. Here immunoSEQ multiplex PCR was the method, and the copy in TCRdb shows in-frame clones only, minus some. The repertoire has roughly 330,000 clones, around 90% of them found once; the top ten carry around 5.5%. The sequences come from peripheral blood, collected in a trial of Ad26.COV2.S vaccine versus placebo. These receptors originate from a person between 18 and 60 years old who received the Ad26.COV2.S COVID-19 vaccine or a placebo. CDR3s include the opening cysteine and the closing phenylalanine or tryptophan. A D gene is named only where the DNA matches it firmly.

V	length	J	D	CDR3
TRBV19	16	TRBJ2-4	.	CASSIAGLWAKNIQYF
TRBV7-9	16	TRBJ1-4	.	CASSTRYEGIREKLFF
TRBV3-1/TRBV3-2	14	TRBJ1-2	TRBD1	CASSTNRDSYGYTF
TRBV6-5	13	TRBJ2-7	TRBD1	CASTPTGTYEQYF
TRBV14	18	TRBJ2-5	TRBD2	CAPTPPSLSGGAQETQYF
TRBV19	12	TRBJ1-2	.	CASTGGLDGYTF
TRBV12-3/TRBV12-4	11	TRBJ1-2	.	CASTGLKGYTF
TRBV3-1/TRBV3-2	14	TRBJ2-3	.	CASSQGVGTDTQYF
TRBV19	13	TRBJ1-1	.	CASGPSGATEAFF
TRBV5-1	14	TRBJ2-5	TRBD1	CASTGGADQETQYF
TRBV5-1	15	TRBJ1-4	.	CASSRVGTEGEKLFF
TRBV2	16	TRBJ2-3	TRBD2	CASSSYLAGVADTQYF
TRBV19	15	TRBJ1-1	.	CASSPALRARAEAFF
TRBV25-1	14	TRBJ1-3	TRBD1	CASTLQGIGNTIYF
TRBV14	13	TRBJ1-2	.	CASSQEVIGGYTF
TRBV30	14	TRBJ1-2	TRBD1	CAWTAGTGWGGYTF
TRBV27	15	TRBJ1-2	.	CASSLLANANYGYTF
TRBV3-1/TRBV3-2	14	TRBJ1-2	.	CASSPTRKARGYTF
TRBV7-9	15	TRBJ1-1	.	CASSTEQGLNTEAFF
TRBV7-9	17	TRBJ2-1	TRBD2	CASSTTGTSGGSYEQFF
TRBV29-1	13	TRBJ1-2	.	CSVETGGLWGYTF
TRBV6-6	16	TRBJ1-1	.	CASTIGEGRGGTEAFF
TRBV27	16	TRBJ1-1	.	CASSLDWGRRSTEAFF
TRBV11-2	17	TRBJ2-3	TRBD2	CASSGLAGTLSTDTQYF
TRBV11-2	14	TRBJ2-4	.	CASSLVTTGNIQYF
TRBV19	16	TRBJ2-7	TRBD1	CASSIGDGTGEAEQYF
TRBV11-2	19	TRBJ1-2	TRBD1	CASSFTIATPRDRDYGYTF
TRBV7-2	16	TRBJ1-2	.	CASSLALTGSGNGYTF
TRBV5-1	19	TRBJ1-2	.	CASSLGGRAGESDNYGYTF
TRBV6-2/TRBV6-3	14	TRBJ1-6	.	CASSFPQSLSALHF
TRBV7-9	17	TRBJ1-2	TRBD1	CASSLGREDRGHGGYTF
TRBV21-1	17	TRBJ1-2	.	CASSKGSGQDLNYGYTF
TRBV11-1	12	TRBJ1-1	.	CASSHDSTEAFF
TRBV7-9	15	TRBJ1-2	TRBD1	CASSLTGTELYGYTF
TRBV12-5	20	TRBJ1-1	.	CASGLLFTPRSGKGHERAFF
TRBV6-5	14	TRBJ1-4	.	CASSPTLTNEKLFF
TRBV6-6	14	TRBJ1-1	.	CASRSGGDDTEAFF
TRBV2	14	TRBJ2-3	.	CAGSQAPGFDTQYF
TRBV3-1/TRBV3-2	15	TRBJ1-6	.	CASSHRDRNNSPLHF
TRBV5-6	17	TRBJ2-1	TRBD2	CASSLTSGRGSYNEQFF
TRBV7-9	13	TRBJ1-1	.	CASRKGLRTEAFF
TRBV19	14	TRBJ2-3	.	CASSKLRGSDTQYF
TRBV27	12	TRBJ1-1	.	CASSDSGTEAFF
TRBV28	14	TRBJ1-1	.	CASKEEGMNTEAFF
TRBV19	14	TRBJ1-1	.	CASSIELMNTEAFF
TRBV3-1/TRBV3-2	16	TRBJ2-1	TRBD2	CASSQDELAGYNEQFF
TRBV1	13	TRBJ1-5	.	CTSSQPGHQPQHF
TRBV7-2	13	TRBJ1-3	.	CASSSLSRNTIYF
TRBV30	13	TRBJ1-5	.	CAWSPGENQPQHF
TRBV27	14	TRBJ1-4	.	CASSPWGSNEKLFF
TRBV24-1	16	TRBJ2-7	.	CATSDLGPARYYEQYF
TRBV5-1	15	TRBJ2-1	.	CASSVLADSYNEQFF
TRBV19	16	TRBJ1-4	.	CASSIGPGLTNEKLFF
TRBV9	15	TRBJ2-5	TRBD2	CASSVGLAGKETQYF
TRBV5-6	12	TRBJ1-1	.	CASSYGTTEAFF
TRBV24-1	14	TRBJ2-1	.	CATSEGRASNEQFF
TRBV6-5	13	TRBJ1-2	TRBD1	CASSQQGAGGYTF
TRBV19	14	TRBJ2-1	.	CASGWGLGNNEQFF
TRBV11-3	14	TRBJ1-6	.	CASSLMSYNSPLHF